The rows below give T cell receptor beta chains drawn from one sample of a study of T cell repertoires in cytomegalovirus infection. Their antigens remain unidentified. TCRdb recomputed calls from the reads with MiXCR, one row per CDR3 protein. The sample holds approximately 73,000 distinct CDR3 sequences; around 42% are singletons and the top ten take about 92%. The sequences come from CD8+ T cells from cultured PBMCs, collected from culture after CMV antigen stimulation. The origin of the receptors is a human donor in good health (CMV status not recorded). Some clones in this sample may be carry-over from other donors' samples. Both conserved end residues are trimmed from each CDR3. Size is stated for part of the rows, as once, few or many counts, or as a class when the clone is expanded.

length | J | V | size | CDR3
13 | TRBJ2-5 | TRBV5-6 | many | ASSLGTSGMETQY
13 | TRBJ1-6 | TRBV28 | few | ASTDGQIVNSPLH
11 | TRBJ2-1 | TRBV7-6 | . | ASREGSYNEQF
15 | TRBJ1-2 | TRBV11-2 | . | ASSTPGGGDQDYGYT
14 | TRBJ2-3 | TRBV11-2 | . | ASSLDEDAGTDTQY
14 | TRBJ2-3 | TRBV28 | few | ASSLTFAGGSDTQY
14 | TRBJ1-5 | TRBV7-2 | . | ASSLEGAISNQPQH
12 | TRBJ2-2 | TRBV19 | . | ASRIQGVPGELF
10 | TRBJ2-1 | TRBV7-8 | . | ASSQTPKWVF
12 | TRBJ2-7 | TRBV4-1 | . | ASSQGVGAYEQY
14 | TRBJ1-4 | TRBV20-1 | . | SAMPPGQRGNEKLF
10 | TRBJ1-2 | TRBV29-1 | . | SVEGTREPYT
13 | TRBJ2-5 | TRBV4-1 | . | ASSRRTGGQETQY
10 | TRBJ1-1 | TRBV5-1 | . | ASSWTGDVSF
13 | TRBJ1-1 | TRBV7-6 | . | ASSFYPDSVKEAF
12 | TRBJ2-7 | TRBV7-2 | . | ASSRVAGGVEQY
12 | TRBJ1-2 | TRBV12-3/TRBV12-4 | few | ASSEQGYHYGYT
12 | TRBJ2-3 | TRBV27 | . | ASSFGLATDTQY
10 | TRBJ1-2 | TRBV19 | . | ATQTGQYGYT
9 | TRBJ2-1 | TRBV28 | . | ASSYRDRQF
12 | TRBJ1-1 | TRBV6-6 | few | ASSYGTGGTEAF
13 | TRBJ2-1 | TRBV7-9 | few | ASSLDTSGGNEQF
13 | TRBJ2-5 | TRBV7-9 | few | ASSLGVERKETQY
13 | TRBJ1-5 | TRBV4-1 | . | ASSQEAGSNQPQH
12 | TRBJ2-4 | TRBV7-2 | . | ASSLAGGRNIQY
12 | TRBJ1-3 | TRBV7-6 | . | ASSLDLSGNTIY
10 | TRBJ2-3 | TRBV28 | . | ASRETRDTQY
13 | TRBJ1-2 | TRBV7-6 | few | ASSLGAGTGNGYT
13 | TRBJ2-1 | TRBV6-2/TRBV6-3 | . | ASSYSQGIYNEQF
12 | TRBJ1-2 | TRBV3-1 | . | ASSQDGDRGGYT
12 | TRBJ2-1 | TRBV7-8 | . | ASSFRASYNEQF
14 | TRBJ2-3 | TRBV11-2 | . | ASSFRTSGGTDTQY
13 | TRBJ2-7 | TRBV4-1 | . | ASSQEGSPAYEQY
13 | TRBJ2-2 | TRBV19 | . | ASSILGVGPGELF
14 | TRBJ1-5 | TRBV4-1 | . | ASSQAQLSGGRPQH
11 | TRBJ1-5 | TRBV7-9 | few | ASSAGGRQPQH
13 | TRBJ2-7 | TRBV7-8 | . | ASSLDPGVTYEQY
13 | TRBJ2-3 | TRBV5-6 | few | ASSLGGASTDTQY
12 | TRBJ2-1 | TRBV27 | . | ASSSGVSYNEQF
10 | TRBJ2-5 | TRBV12-3/TRBV12-4 | . | ASSPPSETQY
12 | TRBJ2-2 | TRBV3-1 | . | ASSQGSRTGELF
14 | TRBJ2-3 | TRBV7-4 | once | ASSCPGTPFHCTQY
13 | TRBJ2-4 | TRBV12-3/TRBV12-4 | . | ASSPQQGFELIQY